This entry lists 31 T cell receptor beta chains sequenced from one sample in a study of shared clonotypes between healthy human individuals. Produced via immunoSEQ multiplex PCR; TCRdb's table is partial and in-frame only. This sample has approximately 1.5 million clones, with approximately 98.5% found just once. The sequenced sample was naive CD4+ T cells sorted from blood. Subset: CD45RA+ positively selected. The receptor source for this set is a young man in good health.

The chain is built from TRBV28 and TRBJ2-1, with D possibly being TRBD2 (5 bases). Germline values: CDR1 MDHEN, CDR2 SYDVKM. V lost 3 bases and J lost 8, with 14 bases in between. The CDR3 has 14 amino acids. CDR3 sequence reads: CASSLEILGDEQFF. The CDR3, as DNA: TGTGCCAGCAGTTTGGAAATTCTCGGGGATGAGCAGTTCTTC. Based on the CDR3 plus reference TRBV28 and TRBJ2-1, the full variable domain is DVKVTQSSRYLVKRTGEKVFLECVQDMDHENMFWYRQDPGLGLRLIYFSYDVKMKEKGDIPEGYSVSREKKERFSLILESASTNQTSMYLCASSLEILGDEQFFGPGTRLTVL.

The V call is TRBV10-1, the J call TRBJ2-3; D possibly corresponds to TRBD1 (5 bases). Trimming stripped 10 bases from V and 0 bases from J, with 11 bases between. The CDR3 covers 13 residues. In germline, CDR1 is WNHNN, CDR2 SYGVQD (reference sequence). The CDR3 nucleotides are TGCGCCACACAGGACCCTAGCACAGATACGCAGTATTTT. This sequence encodes CATQDPSTDTQYF.

This chain uses TRBV19 with TRBJ1-5; D is ambiguous. The V end was cut by 2 bases, the J end by 5 bases, with 10 bases between. The length of the CDR3 is 14 residues. Germline V gives CDR1 LNHDA, CDR2 SQIVND (reference sequence). CDR3 DNA: TGTGCCAGTAGTATAACCCAATCCGATCAGCCCCAGCATTTT. Amino acid sequence: CASSITQSDQPQHF.

The chain has TRBV5-6 and TRBJ1-5; D remains ambiguous. Trimming removed 3 bases at V and 0 bases at J, with 13 bases between. The CDR3 spans 16 residues. Per germline, CDR1 SGHDT and CDR2 YYEEEE. CDR3 bases: TGTGCCAGCAGCTCGGGAGGACGGTTTAGCAATCAGCCCCAGCATTTT. Amino acids: CASSSGGRFSNQPQHF.

This chain uses TRBV6-6 with TRBJ1-1; D is unclear. V lost 6 bases to trimming and J lost 3 bases, with 20 bases between them. In germline, CDR1 is MNHNY, CDR2 SVGAGI (reference sequence). The CDR3 loop spans 16 amino acids. The CDR3, as DNA: TGTGCCAGCAGACCCGGGCCCACCTTTGGGGACACTGAAGCTTTCTTT. Translated, it gives CASRPGPTFGDTEAFF.

This chain uses TRBV28 with TRBJ2-1; a weak D match, TRBD2 (6 bases). CDR3 length: 15 amino acids. Germline loops: CDR1 MDHEN, CDR2 SYDVKM. Trimming shortened V by 3 bases and J by 7 bases, and 16 bases separated the two germline ends. The CDR3 DNA is TGTGCCAGCAGTTTCCGAACTAGCCTCGTAAATGAGCAGTTCTTC. Translating gives CASSFRTSLVNEQFF.

The rearrangement uses TRBV28 and TRBJ2-3, with TRBD1 matching over 10 bases. Trimming cost V 6 bases and J 5 bases; bases outside gene matches: 11. The CDR3 runs to 16 residues. CDR1 and CDR2 from the germline V gene are MDHEN and SYDVKM. DNA of the CDR3: TGTGCCAGCAGCCTCGCCGGGACAGGGGCCAAAGATACGCAGTATTTT. Its translation: CASSLAGTGAKDTQYF.

This clone has just one count. The J gene is TRBJ2-2, the V gene TRBV29-1; 8 bases match TRBD2. Trimming took 4 bases from V and 7 from J; bases not matched to a gene: 8. The CDR3 consists of 14 residues. CDR1 SQVTM and CDR2 ANQGSEA come from the germline V gene. CDR3 coding DNA: TGCAGCGTTGGAGCGGGAGCGAAGAACGGGGAGCTGTTTTTT. It translates to CSVGAGAKNGELFF.

This sequence joins TRBV4-3 and TRBJ2-1; the D gene could be TRBD1 or TRBD2 (7 bases each). Germline CDR1 and CDR2: LGHNA and YSLEER. Trimming removed 1 base from V and 4 bases from J, with 23 bases in between. The CDR3 extends over 19 amino acids. The CDR3 sequence is CASSQAGQGGAGPYNEQFF. For the CDR3, the DNA is TGCGCCAGCAGCCAAGCCGGGCAGGGGGGAGCGGGACCTTACAATGAGCAGTTCTTC.

The chain uses TRBV2 and TRBJ2-7; no definite D call. V dropped 5 bases and J dropped 3 bases, with 5 bases sitting between them. The CDR3 is 11 amino acids. Per germline, CDR1 SNHLY and CDR2 FYNNEI. The CDR3 DNA sequence: TGTGCCAGCAGTTTCAGCTACGAGCAGTACTTC. Protein: CASSFSYEQYF.

V and J are TRBV2 and TRBJ1-5, with 8 bases aligning to TRBD1. This CDR3 region has 11 residues. The V gene end was trimmed by 8 bases and the J gene end by 13 bases; junction bases not matched to a gene: 7. The germline V gene has CDR1 SNHLY and CDR2 FYNNEI. Written as DNA, the CDR3 is TGTGCCAGCCGAACCCGGGACAGGCAGCATTTT. Its protein product is CASRTRDRQHF.

The count of this clone is one. V gene TRBV18 combines with J gene TRBJ2-1, with 10 nucleotides matching TRBD2. With 3 bases clipped from V and 0 bases from J, the junction kept 2 bases outside the gene matches. Germline CDR1 reads KGHSH; CDR2 reads LQKENI. The CDR3 has 16 amino acids. The DNA for the CDR3 is TGTGCCAGCTCACCTAGCGGGAGGTACTCCTACAATGAGCAGTTCTTC. It specifies CASSPSGRYSYNEQFF.

The V call is TRBV5-1, the J call TRBJ2-1; 8 nucleotides align to TRBD2. Germline V gene data show CDR1 as SGHRS and CDR2 as YFSETQ. The J segment lost 5 bases and the V segment lost 4 bases, leaving 8 bases of the junction unmatched. The CDR3 has 15 amino acids. The CDR3 DNA follows: TGCGCCAGCAGCCCATTGGGACTAGAAAACAATGAGCAGTTCTTC. This codes for CASSPLGLENNEQFF.

The rearrangement joins TRBV28 to TRBJ2-5; D gene uncertain. The ends were cut back, 3 bases at V and 5 bases at J, with 13 bases in the middle. CDR1 and CDR2 (germline): MDHEN, SYDVKM. CDR3 length: 14 residues. CDR3 DNA: TGTGCCAGCAGTTTTAAGGATTTTTCGGAGACCCAGTACTTC. Protein product: CASSFKDFSETQYF.

CDR3 sequence (DNA): TGTGCCAGCAGCTTAGCCCTCCTCACTAGCGACAGCTCCTACAATGAGCAGTTCTTC. It specifies CASSLALLTSDSSYNEQFF. The gene calls are TRBV7-6 and TRBJ2-1, with 7 bases identical to TRBD2. CDR3 length: 19 residues. Germline CDR1 and CDR2: SGHVS and FNYEAQ. V lost 0 bases to trimming and J lost 0 bases; unmatched junction nucleotides: 11.

This clone has just one count. The CDR3 DNA sequence: TGTGCCAGCAGCTTGGGAGTCTCCTACAATGAGCAGTTCTTC. Translation: CASSLGVSYNEQFF. V gene TRBV5-5 combines with J gene TRBJ2-1; D gene unclear. Germline-derived CDR1 and CDR2 are SGHKS and YYEKEE (reference sequence). V dropped 0 bases and J dropped 0 bases, with 4 bases sitting between them. The CDR3 runs 14 residues.

This clone was recorded only once. This chain joins TRBV21-1 and TRBJ1-5; TRBD1 is the table's D call and was not checked against the DNA. TRBV21-1 is described as a pseudogene. CDR3 length: 17 amino acids. The CDR3 is CASSKRKRGRGNQPQHF. The CDR3 DNA sequence: TGTGCCAGCAGCAAGAGGAAGAGGGGGCGAGGCAATCAGCCCCAGCATTTT.

This chain links TRBV12-5 with TRBJ2-5; TRBD1 matches 8 bases. This CDR3 has 16 amino acids. V shed 3 bases, J shed 4 bases, and the junction held 10 bases outside the gene matches. CDR1 and CDR2 (germline): LGHNT, FRNRAP. The DNA for the CDR3 is TGTGCTAGTGGTTTAAACACAAGGACAGGGTTAGAGACCCAGTACTTC. Translating gives CASGLNTRTGLETQYF.

The chain links TRBV18 to TRBJ2-3, with 7 bases aligning to TRBD2. V lost 3 bases to trimming and J lost 0 bases; unmatched junction nucleotides: 6. Germline CDR1 KGHSH, CDR2 LQKENI. The CDR3 totals 16 residues. CDR3 amino acids: CASSPFREGSTDTQYF. CDR3 DNA: TGTGCCAGCTCACCGTTCAGGGAGGGGAGCACAGATACGCAGTATTTT. Looking up the rest from reference TRBV18 and TRBJ2-3 gives the full variable domain: NAGVMQNPRHLVRRRGQEARLRCSPMKGHSHVYWYRQLPEEGLKFMVYLQKENIIDESGMPKERFSAEFPKEGPSILRIQQVVRGDSAAYFCASSPFREGSTDTQYFGPGTRLTVL.

The chain recombines TRBV28 with TRBJ2-5; D tentatively reads TRBD1 or TRBD2 (5 bases each). The CDR3 is 20 residues long. V lost 3 bases and J 6 bases, leaving 32 bases between the germline ends. Germline V lookup: CDR1 MDHEN, CDR2 SYDVKM. The CDR3 DNA is TGTGCCAGCAGTTTCTTTTCCCTTCCCCGCCGGGACCTGGATGGAAAGACCCAGTACTTC. It is translated as CASSFFSLPRRDLDGKTQYF.

This clone was counted a single time. The chain joins TRBV5-4 to TRBJ2-1; 12 nucleotides match TRBD2. V dropped 4 bases and J dropped 4; count of bases not matched to a gene: 3. CDR1 is SGHNT and CDR2 is YYREEE in the germline V gene (reference sequence). The CDR3 runs to 15 residues. The CDR3, as DNA: TGTGCCAGCAGCCCAGGACTAGCGGGGTACAATGAGCAGTTCTTC. Translation gives CASSPGLAGYNEQFF.

The chain uses TRBV7-6 and TRBJ1-2; the match to TRBD1 covers 9 bases. CDR1 and CDR2 from the germline V gene are SGHVS and FNYEAQ. The V and J ends lost 6 bases and 5 bases, in that order; junction bases with no gene match: 10. The CDR3 is 15 residues long. CDR3 in DNA: TGTGCCAGCAGACCCCGGACAGGGGAAGGATATGGCTACACCTTC. As protein: CASRPRTGEGYGYTF.

The V gene is TRBV9, the J gene TRBJ2-5; 12 positions match TRBD1. The germline V gene encodes CDR1 SGDLS and CDR2 YYNGEE. With V trimmed by 4 bases and J by 5 bases, 9 bases remained unmatched. The length of the CDR3 is 16 residues. The DNA for the CDR3 is TGTGCCAGCAGCCAAACCGGGACAGGGGGCGTTGAGACCCAGTACTTC. Translating it yields CASSQTGTGGVETQYF.

This chain joins TRBV4-1 and TRBJ1-4; D is ambiguous. This CDR3 region has 13 residues. V dropped 2 bases and J dropped 8 bases, with 9 bases sitting between them. Germline assignment: CDR1 MGHRA and CDR2 YSYEKL. The CDR3 coding sequence is TGCGCCAGCAGCCAAAGACGTGAGGAAAAACTGTTTTTT. Translation gives CASSQRREEKLFF.

The rearrangement joins TRBV18 to TRBJ2-5; 9 bases map to TRBD2. This CDR3 has 18 residues. Germline V gene data show CDR1 as KGHSH and CDR2 as LQKENI. With V trimmed by 1 base and J by 4 bases, 13 bases remained unmatched. The CDR3 reads CASSPLRGSGSGGETQYF. The CDR3 bases are TGTGCCAGCTCACCACTGCGGGGTAGCGGGAGCGGAGGAGAGACCCAGTACTTC. Together with reference TRBV18 and TRBJ2-5, the CDR3 gives the full variable domain: NAGVMQNPRHLVRRRGQEARLRCSPMKGHSHVYWYRQLPEEGLKFMVYLQKENIIDESGMPKERFSAEFPKEGPSILRIQQVVRGDSAAYFCASSPLRGSGSGGETQYFGPGTRLLVL.

The chain recombines TRBV18 with TRBJ1-1, with unresolved D. CDR3 length: 15 residues. Trimming shortened V by 2 bases and J by 3 bases, and 13 bases separated the two germline ends. Germline V gives CDR1 KGHSH, CDR2 LQKENI. This CDR3 reads CASSPRDLFDTEAFF. The CDR3 DNA follows: TGTGCCAGCTCACCAAGGGATTTGTTTGACACTGAAGCTTTCTTT.

This sequence joins TRBV11-2 and TRBJ2-7; TRBD2 matches 11 bases. Germline CDR1 is SGHAT and CDR2 is FQNNGV. V shed 4 bases, J shed 6 bases, and the junction held 20 bases outside the gene matches. The CDR3 runs to 19 residues. CDR3 nucleotide sequence: TGTGCCAGCAGCTCCCATACAGGGACTAGCGGAGGGGACTTAGGCGAGCAGTACTTC. It yields the protein CASSSHTGTSGGDLGEQYF.

The chain combines TRBV21-1 with TRBJ2-2; no check of the table's D call, TRBD1, against the DNA was made. TRBV21-1 is a pseudogene locus. The CDR3 covers 15 residues. For the CDR3, the DNA is TGTGCCAGCAGCAAAGGGGAACAGGGTTCCGGGGAGCTGTTTTTT. It yields the protein CASSKGEQGSGELFF.

This chain joins TRBV30 and TRBJ2-2, with 12 bases fitting TRBD2. Per the germline V gene, CDR1 is GTSNPN and CDR2 is SVGIG (reference sequence). Losses at the gene ends were 6 bases for V and 8 bases for J; bases not matched to a gene: 13. The CDR3 loop spans 16 amino acids. In DNA, the CDR3 is TGTGCCTGTCCACCGGGACTAGCGGGTCCCGCGGGGGAGCTGTTTTTT. Its protein is CACPPGLAGPAGELFF.

The rearrangement uses TRBV5-1 and TRBJ1-2, with 7 positions matching TRBD1. In germline, CDR1 is SGHRS, CDR2 YFSETQ. This CDR3 comprises 14 residues. The J segment lost 8 bases and the V segment lost 1 base, leaving 8 bases of the junction unmatched. CDR3 DNA sequence: TGCGCCAGCAGCTTGATGGCAGGGGGAGAAGGCTACACCTTC. It translates to CASSLMAGGEGYTF.

The sample holds one count of this clone. V usage is TRBV7-2 and J usage is TRBJ2-1; 9 bases line up with TRBD1. V lost 5 bases and J lost 12; bases outside the gene matches: 14. From germline, CDR1 is SGHTA and CDR2 FQGNSA. The CDR3 runs 15 residues. The CDR3 sequence is CASSPERDRAQGQFF. The CDR3, as DNA: TGTGCCAGCAGCCCAGAAAGGGACAGGGCTCAAGGGCAGTTCTTC.